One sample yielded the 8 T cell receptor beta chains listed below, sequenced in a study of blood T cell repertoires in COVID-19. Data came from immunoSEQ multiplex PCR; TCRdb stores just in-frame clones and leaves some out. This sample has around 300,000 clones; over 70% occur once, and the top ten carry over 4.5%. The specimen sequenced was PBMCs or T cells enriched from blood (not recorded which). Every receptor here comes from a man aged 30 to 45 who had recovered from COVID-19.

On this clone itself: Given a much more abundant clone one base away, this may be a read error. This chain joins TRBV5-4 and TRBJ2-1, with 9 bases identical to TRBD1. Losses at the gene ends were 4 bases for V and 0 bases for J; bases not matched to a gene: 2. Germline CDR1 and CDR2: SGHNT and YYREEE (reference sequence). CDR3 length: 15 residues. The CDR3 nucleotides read TGTGCCAGCAGCCCGGGACAGGGCTCCTACAATGAGCAGTTCTTC. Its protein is CASSPGQGSYNEQFF.

The CDR3 reads CAIRSPGGTEAFF. The DNA of the CDR3 is TGTGCCATCAGATCCCCAGGGGGCACTGAAGCTTTCTTT. The rearrangement joins TRBV10-3 to TRBJ1-1, with 7 bases identical to TRBD1. The junction had 5 bases not matched to a gene; V was cut back by 6 bases and J by 4 bases. This CDR3 is 13 amino acids long. Germline CDR1 reads ENHRY; CDR2 reads SYGVKD.

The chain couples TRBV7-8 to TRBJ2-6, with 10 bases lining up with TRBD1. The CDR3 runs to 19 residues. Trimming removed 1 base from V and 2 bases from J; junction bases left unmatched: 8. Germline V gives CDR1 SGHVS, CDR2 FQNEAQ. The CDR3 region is CASSLVSRQGATGANVLTF. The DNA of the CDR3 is TGTGCCAGCAGCTTAGTATCGCGACAGGGGGCGACTGGGGCCAACGTCCTGACTTTC.

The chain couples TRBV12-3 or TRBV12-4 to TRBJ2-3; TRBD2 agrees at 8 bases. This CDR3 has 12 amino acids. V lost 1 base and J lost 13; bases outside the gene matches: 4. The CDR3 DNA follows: TGTGCCAGCAGTTTAGGGTCGGGGGGGAAGTATTTT. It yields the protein CASSLGSGGKYF.

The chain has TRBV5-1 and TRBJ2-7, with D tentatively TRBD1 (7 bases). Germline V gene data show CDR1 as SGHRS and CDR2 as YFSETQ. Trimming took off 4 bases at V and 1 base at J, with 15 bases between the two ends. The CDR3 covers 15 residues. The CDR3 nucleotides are TGCGCCAGCAGCCGCGGGACAGCCGAATCCTACGAGCAGTACTTC. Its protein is CASSRGTAESYEQYF. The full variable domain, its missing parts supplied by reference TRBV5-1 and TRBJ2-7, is KAGVTQTPRYLIKTRGQQVTLSCSPISGHRSVSWYQQTPGQGLQFLFEYFSETQRNKGNFPGRFSGRQFSNSRSEMNVSTLELGDSALYLCASSRGTAESYEQYFGPGTRLTVT.

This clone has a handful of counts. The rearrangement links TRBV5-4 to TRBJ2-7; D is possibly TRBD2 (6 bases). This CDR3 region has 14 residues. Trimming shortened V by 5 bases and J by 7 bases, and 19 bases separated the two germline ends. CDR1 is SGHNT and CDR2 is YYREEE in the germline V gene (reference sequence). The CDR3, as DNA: TGTGCCAGCAGGACAGCTAAGGAGGGACGAGAGCAGTACTTC. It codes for CASRTAKEGREQYF.

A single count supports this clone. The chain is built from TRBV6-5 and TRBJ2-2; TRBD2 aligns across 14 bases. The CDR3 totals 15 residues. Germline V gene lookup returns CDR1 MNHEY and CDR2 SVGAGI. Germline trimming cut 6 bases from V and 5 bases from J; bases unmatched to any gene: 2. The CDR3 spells CASRGTSGGTGELFF. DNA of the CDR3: TGTGCCAGCAGAGGGACTAGCGGGGGTACCGGGGAGCTGTTTTTT.

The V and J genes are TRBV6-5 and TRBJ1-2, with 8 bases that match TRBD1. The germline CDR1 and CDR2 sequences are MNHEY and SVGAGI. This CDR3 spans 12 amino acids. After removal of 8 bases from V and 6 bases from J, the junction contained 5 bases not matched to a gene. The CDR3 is CASAQGEHGYTF. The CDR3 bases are TGTGCCAGCGCACAGGGGGAACATGGCTACACCTTC.